The 13 T cell receptor beta chains below come from one sample, sequenced in a study of T cells in Graves' hyperthyroidism and ophthalmopathy. Amplification of TCR beta CDR3 regions used RNA as the template. HTBI primers drove first-round RT-PCR of the TCR CDR3. TCRdb passed the multiplex PCR reads through MiXCR, listing each CDR3 protein once. The sample includes some 490,000 distinct CDR3 sequences, less than 25% of them seen just once. Sequencing was carried out using blood. The receptors stem from a woman between 65 and 79 years old with Graves' ophthalmopathy.

The rearrangement uses TRBV20-1 and TRBJ1-5, with a weak D call TRBD1 (5 bases). The germline gives CDR1 DFQATT, CDR2 SNEGSKA (reference sequence). The CDR3 extends over 14 amino acids. Trimming stripped 4 bases from V and 4 bases from J, with 14 bases between. The CDR3 coding sequence is TGCAGTGCTAAGGACACTAAGGGGAATCAGCCCCAGCATTTT. Amino acid sequence: CSAKDTKGNQPQHF.

CDR3 bases: TGTGCCAGCAGTGTAGGGCTAGGGAGAAATGAAAAACTGTTTTTT. Translated, it gives CASSVGLGRNEKLFF. This chain links TRBV2 with TRBJ1-4; D unresolved. The CDR3 length is 15 residues. CDR1 and CDR2 (germline): SNHLY, FYNNEI. V was clipped by 4 bases and J by 5 bases, with 14 bases between them.

The rearrangement uses TRBV28 and TRBJ2-7; D remains ambiguous. CDR1 is MDHEN, CDR2 SYDVKM, per germline. The CDR3 extends over 13 amino acids. V gave up 3 bases and J gave up 3 bases, with 9 bases separating them. CDR3: CASSFTANYEQYF. The CDR3, as DNA: TGTGCCAGCAGTTTTACGGCCAACTACGAGCAGTACTTC.

In its sample, this clonotype was seen many times. V gene TRBV28 combines with J gene TRBJ2-7; 11 nucleotides align to TRBD1. The germline gives CDR1 MDHEN, CDR2 SYDVKM. After removal of 8 bases from V and 8 bases from J, the junction contained 11 bases not matched to a gene. The CDR3 consists of 14 residues. The CDR3 DNA follows: TGTGCCAGCTTAGTTGTGGGACAGGGGGATAAGCAGTACTTC. It yields the protein CASLVVGQGDKQYF.

The chain couples TRBV11-3 to TRBJ2-1; 9 bases fit TRBD2. Germline V lookup: CDR1 SGHNT, CDR2 YENEEA. The CDR3 has 16 residues. The V and J ends lost 4 bases and 5 bases, in that order; junction bases with no gene match: 9. CDR3 DNA: TGTGCCAGCAGCTCCTATAGCGGGAGTAACGACAATGAGCAGTTCTTC. It encodes CASSSYSGSNDNEQFF. Variable domain in full (rest from reference TRBV11-3 and TRBJ2-1): EAGVVQSPRYKIIEKKQPVAFWCNPISGHNTLYWYLQNLGQGPELLIRYENEEAVDDSQLPKDRFSAERLKGVDSTLKIQPAELGDSAVYLCASSSYSGSNDNEQFFGPGTRLTVL.

V gene TRBV7-3 combines with J gene TRBJ2-1; D is ambiguous. Per germline, CDR1 SGHTA and CDR2 FQGTGA. V was shortened by 0 bases and J by 7 bases, with 4 bases between the two germline ends. The CDR3 runs to 12 residues. The DNA for the CDR3 is TGTGCCAGCAGCTTAACTGGGAATGAGCAGTTCTTC. It yields the protein CASSLTGNEQFF.

This chain links TRBV18 with TRBJ1-3; D is unclear. CDR3 size: 14 residues. The germline V gene has CDR1 KGHSH and CDR2 LQKENI. V was cut by 2 bases and J by 2 bases, with 7 bases left in between. Here the CDR3 DNA reads TGTGCCAGCTCACCAAGGGAAGCTGGAAACACCATATATTTT. It is translated as CASSPREAGNTIYF.

This clonotype has a count of ten or more. The V call is TRBV6-2 or TRBV6-3, the J call TRBJ2-1; 8 bases map to TRBD2. Germline CDR1 and CDR2: MNHEY and SVGEGT. The length of the CDR3 is 16 residues. The junction had 12 bases not matched to a gene; V was cut back by 4 bases and J by 7 bases. In DNA form, the CDR3 reads TGTGCCAGCAGTTGGACTACCGGGAGGGCCGTAAATGAGCAGTTCTTC. Its protein is CASSWTTGRAVNEQFF.

This clonotype came up many times. This chain uses TRBV20-1 with TRBJ2-1, with 8 bases lining up with TRBD2. Germline V gives CDR1 DFQATT, CDR2 SNEGSKA (reference sequence). Losses at the gene ends were 0 bases for V and 6 bases for J; bases not matched to a gene: 13. This CDR3 is 17 amino acids long. The DNA of the CDR3 is TGCAGTGCTAGAGATCGCCTAGCGGGTTCCACGTTCAATGAGCAGTTCTTC. This gives the protein CSARDRLAGSTFNEQFF.

This chain connects TRBV5-6 to TRBJ2-7; 10 bases are a match to TRBD2. CDR1 SGHDT and CDR2 YYEEEE come from the germline V gene. V lost 3 bases to trimming and J lost 3 bases; unmatched junction nucleotides: 6. This CDR3 is 15 amino acids long. CDR3 loop: CASSSRTSGYYEQYF. The CDR3 nucleotides are TGTGCCAGCAGCTCCCGGACTAGCGGCTACTACGAGCAGTACTTC. The full variable domain, rest sourced from reference TRBV5-6 and TRBJ2-7, is DAGVTQSPTHLIKTRGQQVTLRCSPKSGHDTVSWYQQALGQGPQFIFQYYEEEERQRGNFPDRFSGHQFPNYSSELNVNALLLGDSALYLCASSSRTSGYYEQYFGPGTRLTVT.

This clonotype was counted a few times. The junction differs from germline at one of its ends, possibly a read error. The chain carries TRBV27 and TRBJ1-1, with TRBD1 matching 7 bases. This CDR3 region has 15 residues. CDR1 and CDR2 (germline): MNHEY, SMNVEV (reference sequence). CDR3 bases: TGTGCCAGCAGTCATCTTGACAGGGCGAACGCTGAAGCTTTCTTT. This translates into CASSHLDRANAEAFF.

This clonotype occurred a few times. J is TRBJ1-2 and V is TRBV3-1; no firm D call. The V gene lost 0 bases and the J gene lost 8 bases, with 7 bases spanning the gap. The CDR3 sequence is 12 residues long. CDR1 and CDR2 from the germline V gene are LGHDT and YNNKEL (reference sequence). The CDR3 region has the DNA TGTGCCAGCAGCCAAGACAGAGGGGGCTACACCTTC. It is translated as CASSQDRGGYTF. Filled out from reference TRBV3-1 and TRBJ1-2, the complete variable domain reads DTAVSQTPKYLVTQMGNDKSIKCEQNLGHDTMYWYKQDSKKFLKIMFSYNNKELIINETVPNRFSPKSPDKAHLNLHINSLELGDSAVYFCASSQDRGGYTFGSGTRLTVV.

The V gene is TRBV30, the J gene TRBJ2-7, with D perhaps given as TRBD1 or TRBD2 (5 bases each). The CDR3 length is 14 residues. Germline assignment: CDR1 GTSNPN and CDR2 SVGIG (reference sequence). Trimming pared 3 bases from V and 9 bases from J, leaving 21 bases between. The CDR3 sequence: CAWSGPGRGTVQYF. As DNA, the CDR3 is TGTGCCTGGAGCGGCCCGGGACGTGGGACGGTGCAGTACTTC.